What follows describes a single TCR beta chain. Primers: 60 Vbeta forward and 13 Jbeta reverse. The table came from immunoSEQ multiplex PCR; TCRdb's copy has only in-frame clones and leaves some out. The sample has some 150,000 clones; over 70% are singletons. This sample was included in a study of cytomegalovirus exposure and HLA in healthy donors. The CDR3 totals 14 residues. V shed 3 bases and J 0 bases; nucleotides not matched to a gene: 2. CDR1 and CDR2 (germline): LNHDA, SQIVND (reference sequence). The sample was PBMCs. The chain is built from TRBV19 and TRBJ2-7; 7 positions agree with TRBD1. The TCR was taken from a female donor in good health and CMV-seronegative. The CDR3 here is CASSIRDSSYEQYF. DNA for the CDR3: TGTGCCAGTAGTATTCGGGACAGCTCCTACGAGCAGTACTTC. The full variable domain, with the rest looked up from reference TRBV19 and TRBJ2-7, is DGGITQSPKYLFRKEGQNVTLSCEQNLNHDAMYWYRQDPGQGLRLIYYSQIVNDFQKGDIAEGYSVSREKKESFPLTVTSAQKNPTAFYLCASSIRDSSYEQYFGPGTRLTVT.